The source of this T cell receptor (beta chain) is a study of siplizumab effects on memory and regulatory T cells. Findings of the study overall: Proliferating siplizumab-cultured Tregs lacked confirmed suppressive function. Roughly 75-97% of proliferating CD4+ or CD8+ clones lacked an assignable naive or memory phenotype.

To note about this clone: Antigen: not known.

Profiling relied on immunoSEQ multiplex PCR, and the TCRdb table lists in-frame clones only, not all of them. This table holds about 100,000 clones, over 90% found once. Germline CDR1 reads GTSNPN; CDR2 reads SVGIG (reference sequence). The V and J ends lost 6 bases and 0 bases respectively, with 11 bases between them. CDR3 length: 14 amino acids. The origin of this receptor is a human donor in good health. The J gene is TRBJ1-4, the V gene TRBV30; no firm D call. Sequencing used Tregs sorted from blood. CDR3 coding DNA: TGTGCCTGCCAAGAGTTAGCAACTAATGAAAAACTGTTTTTT. It codes for CACQELATNEKLFF.